The TCR beta chain described here comes from a study of response to subunit inactivated influenza vaccine. Study-level findings and limits: Each seasonal influenza vaccination recruits few new T cells, the authors suggested.

Worth noting for this clonotype: Its cognate antigen is unknown.

The CDR3 loop spans 15 amino acids. Trimming removed 0 bases from V and 0 bases from J, with 6 bases in between. TCRdb reprocessed the RT-PCR reads with MiXCR, giving one entry per CDR3 protein. This table holds fewer than 200,000 distinct CDR3 sequences, 7.5% to 10% found once. V gene TRBV12-3 or TRBV12-4 combines with J gene TRBJ1-5; D unresolved. Sequences were derived from non-naive T cells sorted from PBMCs, sampled on the day of vaccination. This TCR was sampled from a man over 45 who received an inactivated influenza vaccine. CDR3 amino acids: CASSLAYLSNQPQHF. The CDR3 region has the DNA TGTGCCAGCAGTTTAGCGTACCTTAGCAATCAGCCCCAGCATTTT.